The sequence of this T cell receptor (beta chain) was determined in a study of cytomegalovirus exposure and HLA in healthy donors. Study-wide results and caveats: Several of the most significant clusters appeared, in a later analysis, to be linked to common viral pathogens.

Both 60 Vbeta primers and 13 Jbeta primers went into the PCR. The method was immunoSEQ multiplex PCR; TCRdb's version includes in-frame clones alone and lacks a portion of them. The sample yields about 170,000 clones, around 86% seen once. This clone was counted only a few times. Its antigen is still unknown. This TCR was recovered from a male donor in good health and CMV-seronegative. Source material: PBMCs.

The CDR3 is CASSVAADTQYF. CDR3 DNA: TGTGCCAGCAGCGTAGCCGCAGATACGCAGTATTTT. The chain combines TRBV9 with TRBJ2-3; D unresolved. The CDR3 covers 12 residues. Germline V gene lookup returns CDR1 SGDLS and CDR2 YYNGEE. Trimming removed 0 bases from V and 4 bases from J, with 3 bases in between. The complete variable domain, with remaining parts taken from reference TRBV9 and TRBJ2-3, reads DSGVTQTPKHLITATGQRVTLRCSPRSGDLSVYWYQQSLDQGLQFLIQYYNGEERAKGNILERFSAQQFPDLHSELNLSSLELGDSALYFCASSVAADTQYFGPGTRLTVL.